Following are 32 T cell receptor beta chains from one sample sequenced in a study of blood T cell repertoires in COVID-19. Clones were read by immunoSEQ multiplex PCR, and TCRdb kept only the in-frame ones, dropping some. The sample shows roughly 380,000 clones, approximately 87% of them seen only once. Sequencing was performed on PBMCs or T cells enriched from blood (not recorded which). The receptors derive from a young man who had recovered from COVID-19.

The CDR3 DNA reads TGTGCAAGTCGCTTAGCGCAGACTAACCGCACCATGGGCTACACCTTC. This translates into CASRLAQTNRTMGYTF. The V gene is TRBV12-2, the J gene TRBJ1-2. TRBV12-2 is a pseudogene locus. The CDR3 is made up of 16 amino acids.

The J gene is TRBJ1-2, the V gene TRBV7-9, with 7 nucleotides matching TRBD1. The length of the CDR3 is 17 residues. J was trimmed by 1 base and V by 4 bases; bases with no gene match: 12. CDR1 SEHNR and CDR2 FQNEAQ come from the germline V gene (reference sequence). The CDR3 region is CASSSRTGGGRNYGYTF. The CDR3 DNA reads TGTGCCAGCAGCTCCCGGACAGGCGGAGGGCGTAACTATGGCTACACCTTC.

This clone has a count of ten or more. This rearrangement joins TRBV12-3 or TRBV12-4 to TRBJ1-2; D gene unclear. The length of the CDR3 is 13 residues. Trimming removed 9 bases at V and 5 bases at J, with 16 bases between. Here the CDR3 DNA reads TGTGCCAGTGATGGAGGAAACCTTTATGGCTACACCTTC. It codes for CASDGGNLYGYTF.

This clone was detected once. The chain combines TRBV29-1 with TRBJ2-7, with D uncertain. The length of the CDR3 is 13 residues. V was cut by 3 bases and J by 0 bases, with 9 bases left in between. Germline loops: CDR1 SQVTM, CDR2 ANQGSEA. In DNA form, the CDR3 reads TGCAGCGTTGACTCTGAGAACTCCTACGAGCAGTACTTC. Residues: CSVDSENSYEQYF.

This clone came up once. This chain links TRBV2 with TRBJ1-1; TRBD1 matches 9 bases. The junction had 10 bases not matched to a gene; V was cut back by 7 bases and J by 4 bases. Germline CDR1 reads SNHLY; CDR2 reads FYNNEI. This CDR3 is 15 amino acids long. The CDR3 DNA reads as TGTGCCAGCAACGGACAGGGGTTGAGTAGCACTGAAGCTTTCTTT. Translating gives CASNGQGLSSTEAFF.

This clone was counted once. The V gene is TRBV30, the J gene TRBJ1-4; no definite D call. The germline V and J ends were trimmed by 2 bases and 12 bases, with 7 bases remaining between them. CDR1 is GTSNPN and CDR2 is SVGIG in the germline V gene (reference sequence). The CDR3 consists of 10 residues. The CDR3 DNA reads TGTGCCTGGAGTAGCGGACAACTGTTTTTT. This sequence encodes CAWSSGQLFF.

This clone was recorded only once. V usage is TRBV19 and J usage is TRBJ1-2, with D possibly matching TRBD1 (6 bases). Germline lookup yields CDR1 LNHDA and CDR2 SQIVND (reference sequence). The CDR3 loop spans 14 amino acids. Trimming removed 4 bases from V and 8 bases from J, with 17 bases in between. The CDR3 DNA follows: TGTGCCAGTAGTACCTGGACAGTTACCTGGGGCTACACCTTC. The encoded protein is CASSTWTVTWGYTF.

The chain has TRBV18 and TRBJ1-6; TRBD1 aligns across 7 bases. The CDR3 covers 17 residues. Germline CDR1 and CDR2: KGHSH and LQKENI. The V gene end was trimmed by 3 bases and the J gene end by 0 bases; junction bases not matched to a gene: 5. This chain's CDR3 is CASSPTGKISYNSPLHF. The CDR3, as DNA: TGTGCCAGCTCACCGACAGGGAAGATCTCCTATAATTCACCCCTCCACTTT.

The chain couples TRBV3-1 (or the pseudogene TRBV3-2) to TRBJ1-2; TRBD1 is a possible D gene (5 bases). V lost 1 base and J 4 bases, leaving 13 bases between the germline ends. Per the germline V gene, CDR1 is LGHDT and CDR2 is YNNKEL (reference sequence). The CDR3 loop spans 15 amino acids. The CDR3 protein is CASSQAPEGSYGYTF. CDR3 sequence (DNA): TGTGCCAGCAGCCAAGCACCGGAGGGGTCCTATGGCTACACCTTC.

The CDR3: CAWGGQLNTEAFF. For the CDR3, the DNA is TGTGCCTGGGGGGGACAGCTGAACACTGAAGCTTTCTTT. This rearrangement joins TRBV30 to TRBJ1-1; 7 bases are a match to TRBD1. Looked up from germline, CDR1 is GTSNPN and CDR2 is SVGIG (reference sequence). The V segment lost 5 bases and the J segment 0 bases; nucleotides outside the gene matches: 3. This CDR3 region has 13 residues. Together with reference TRBV30 and TRBJ1-1, the CDR3 gives the full variable domain: SQTIHQWPATLVQPVGSPLSLECTVEGTSNPNLYWYRQAAGRGLQLLFYSVGIGQISSEVPQNLSASRPQDRQFILSSKKLLLSDSGFYLCAWGGQLNTEAFFGQGTRLTVV.

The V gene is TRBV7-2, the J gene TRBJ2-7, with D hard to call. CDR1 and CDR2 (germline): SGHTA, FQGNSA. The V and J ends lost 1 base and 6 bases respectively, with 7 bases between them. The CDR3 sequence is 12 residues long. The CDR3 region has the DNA TGTGCCAGCAGCTTAGAGAGGCGCGAGCAGTACTTC. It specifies CASSLERREQYF. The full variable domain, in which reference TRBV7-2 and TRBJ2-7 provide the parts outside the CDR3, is GAGVSQSPSNKVTEKGKDVELRCDPISGHTALYWYRQSLGQGLEFLIYFQGNSAPDKSGLPSDRFSAERTGGSVSTLTIQRTQQEDSAVYLCASSLERREQYFGPGTRLTVT.

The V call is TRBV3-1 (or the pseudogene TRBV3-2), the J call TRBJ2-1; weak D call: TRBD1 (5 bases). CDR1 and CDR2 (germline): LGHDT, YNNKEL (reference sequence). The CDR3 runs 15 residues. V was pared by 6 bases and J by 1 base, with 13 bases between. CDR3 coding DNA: TGTGCCAGCAGGGGTACAGGTATTTCCTACAATGAGCAGTTCTTC. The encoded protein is CASRGTGISYNEQFF.

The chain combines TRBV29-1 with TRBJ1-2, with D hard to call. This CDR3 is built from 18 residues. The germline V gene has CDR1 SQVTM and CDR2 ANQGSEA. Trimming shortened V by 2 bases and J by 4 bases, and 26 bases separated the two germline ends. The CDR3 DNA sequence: TGCAGCGTTGAATTCATAGACACCCGGGAGAATATTTTCTATGGCTACACCTTC. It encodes CSVEFIDTRENIFYGYTF.

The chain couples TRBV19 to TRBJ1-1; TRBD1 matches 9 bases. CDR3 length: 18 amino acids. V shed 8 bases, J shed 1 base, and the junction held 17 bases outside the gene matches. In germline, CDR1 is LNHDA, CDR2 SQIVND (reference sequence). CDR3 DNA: TGTGCCAGTCCGCCATGGGGACAGGGTGTTTTTGCGAACACTGAAGCTTTCTTT. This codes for CASPPWGQGVFANTEAFF.

The CDR3 protein is CASSSGGLAAKQFF. DNA of the CDR3: TGTGCCAGCAGCTCGGGAGGACTAGCGGCGAAGCAGTTCTTC. V usage is TRBV2 and J usage is TRBJ2-1; 10 bases are a match to TRBD2. Unmatched junction bases numbered 10, after V lost 6 bases and J lost 11 bases. From germline, CDR1 is SNHLY and CDR2 FYNNEI. CDR3 length equals 14 residues.

The CDR3 is CASGPGGNYGYTF. CDR3 DNA sequence: TGTGCCAGCGGACCGGGGGGTAACTATGGCTACACCTTC. The rearrangement uses TRBV5-6 and TRBJ1-2; TRBD1 is a possible D gene (5 bases). Between the trimmed V and J ends, which lost 7 bases and 1 base, there was a span of 11 bases. Germline CDR1 SGHDT, CDR2 YYEEEE. The CDR3 is made up of 13 amino acids.

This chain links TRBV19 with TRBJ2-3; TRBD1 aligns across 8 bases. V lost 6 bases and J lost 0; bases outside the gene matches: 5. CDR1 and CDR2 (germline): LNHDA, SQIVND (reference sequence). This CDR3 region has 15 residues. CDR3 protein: CASSDRGVSTDTQYF. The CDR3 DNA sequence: TGTGCCAGTAGCGACAGGGGTGTAAGCACAGATACGCAGTATTTT.

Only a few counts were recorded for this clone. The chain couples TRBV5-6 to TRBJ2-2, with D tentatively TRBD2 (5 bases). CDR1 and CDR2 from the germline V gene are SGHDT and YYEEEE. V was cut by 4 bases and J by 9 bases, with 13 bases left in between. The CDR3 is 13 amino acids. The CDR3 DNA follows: TGTGCCAGCAGCCTCTCGGGATGGCGGGAGCTGTTTTTT. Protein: CASSLSGWRELFF.

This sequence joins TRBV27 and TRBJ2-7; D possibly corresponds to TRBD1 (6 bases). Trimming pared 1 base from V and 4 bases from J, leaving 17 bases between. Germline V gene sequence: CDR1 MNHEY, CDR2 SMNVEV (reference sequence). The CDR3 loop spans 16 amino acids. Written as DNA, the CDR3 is TGTGCCAGCAGTTTATTTACAGGGAGAGGGGAATACGAGCAGTACTTC. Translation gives CASSLFTGRGEYEQYF.

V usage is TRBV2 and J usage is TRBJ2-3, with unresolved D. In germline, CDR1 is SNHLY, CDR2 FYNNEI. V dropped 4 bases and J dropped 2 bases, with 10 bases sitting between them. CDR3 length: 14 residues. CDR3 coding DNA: TGTGCCAGCAGTGTTGTTATACACACAGATACGCAGTATTTT. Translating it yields CASSVVIHTDTQYF.

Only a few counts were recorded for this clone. CDR3 region: CSVDSDRGRADTEAFF. The CDR3 DNA is TGCAGCGTTGATTCTGACAGGGGGAGGGCTGACACTGAAGCTTTCTTT. This chain connects TRBV29-1 to TRBJ1-1; 9 bases match TRBD1. The CDR3 has 16 amino acids. The germline CDR1 and CDR2 sequences are SQVTM and ANQGSEA. The V segment lost 3 bases and the J segment 3 bases; nucleotides outside the gene matches: 11.

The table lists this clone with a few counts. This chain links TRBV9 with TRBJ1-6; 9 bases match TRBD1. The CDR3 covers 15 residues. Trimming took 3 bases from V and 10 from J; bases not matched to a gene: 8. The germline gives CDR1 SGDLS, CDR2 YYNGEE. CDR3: CASSALGTGSSPLHF. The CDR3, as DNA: TGTGCCAGCAGCGCCCTGGGGACAGGGTCCTCACCCCTCCACTTT.

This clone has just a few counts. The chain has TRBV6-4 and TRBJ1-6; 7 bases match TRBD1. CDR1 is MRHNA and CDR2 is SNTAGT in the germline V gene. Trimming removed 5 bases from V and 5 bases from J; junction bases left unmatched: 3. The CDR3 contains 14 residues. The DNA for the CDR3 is TGTGCCAGCAGTCTTAGGGGGCATAATTCACCCCTCCACTTT. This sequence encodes CASSLRGHNSPLHF.

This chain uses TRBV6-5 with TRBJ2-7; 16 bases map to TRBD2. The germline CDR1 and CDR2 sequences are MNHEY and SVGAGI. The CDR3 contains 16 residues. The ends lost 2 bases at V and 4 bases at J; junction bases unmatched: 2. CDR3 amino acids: CASSYGTSGGAYEQYF. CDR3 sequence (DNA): TGTGCCAGCAGTTACGGGACTAGCGGGGGGGCGTACGAGCAGTACTTC.

The CDR3 reads CASSHTDEAFF. CDR3 DNA: TGTGCCAGCAGCCATACAGATGAAGCTTTCTTT. V is TRBV3-1 (or the pseudogene TRBV3-2) and J is TRBJ1-1, with no clear D. Between the trimmed V and J ends, which lost 3 bases and 7 bases, there was a span of 6 bases. Germline lookup yields CDR1 LGHDT and CDR2 YNNKEL (reference sequence). The length of the CDR3 is 11 residues.

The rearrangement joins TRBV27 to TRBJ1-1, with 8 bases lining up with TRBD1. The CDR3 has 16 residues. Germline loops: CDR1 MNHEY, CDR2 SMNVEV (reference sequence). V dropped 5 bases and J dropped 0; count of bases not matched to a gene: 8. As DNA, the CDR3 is TGTGCCAGCAGTATCAGGGGGCGCGGGATGAACACTGAAGCTTTCTTT. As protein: CASSIRGRGMNTEAFF.

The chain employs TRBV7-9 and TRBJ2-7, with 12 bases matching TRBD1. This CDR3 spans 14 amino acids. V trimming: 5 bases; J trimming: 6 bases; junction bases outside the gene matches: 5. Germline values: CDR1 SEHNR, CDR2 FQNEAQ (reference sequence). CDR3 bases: TGTGCCAGCAGCCGGGGACAGGGGGCGGTCGAGCAGTACTTC. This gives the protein CASSRGQGAVEQYF.

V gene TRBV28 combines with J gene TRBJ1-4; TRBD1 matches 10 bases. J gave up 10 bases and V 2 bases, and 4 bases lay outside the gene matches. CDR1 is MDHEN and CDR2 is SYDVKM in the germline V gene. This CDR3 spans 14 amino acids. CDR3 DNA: TGTGCCAGCAGTTTAACGGGACAGGGGACAAAACTGTTTTTT. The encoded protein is CASSLTGQGTKLFF.

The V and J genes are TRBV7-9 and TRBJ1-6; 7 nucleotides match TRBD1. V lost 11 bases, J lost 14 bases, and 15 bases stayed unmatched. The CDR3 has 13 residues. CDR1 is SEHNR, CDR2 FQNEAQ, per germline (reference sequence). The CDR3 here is CAVQQGNDPSLHF. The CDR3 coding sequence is TGTGCCGTTCAACAGGGGAATGATCCTTCCCTCCACTTT.

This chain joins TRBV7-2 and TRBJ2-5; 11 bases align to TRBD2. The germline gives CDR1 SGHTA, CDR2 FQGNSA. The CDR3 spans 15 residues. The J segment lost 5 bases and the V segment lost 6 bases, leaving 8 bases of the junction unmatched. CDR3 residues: CASSLAGGIFETQYF. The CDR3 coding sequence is TGTGCCAGCAGTCTAGCGGGGGGCATCTTTGAGACCCAGTACTTC. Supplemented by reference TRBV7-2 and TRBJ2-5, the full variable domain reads GAGVSQSPSNKVTEKGKDVELRCDPISGHTALYWYRQSLGQGLEFLIYFQGNSAPDKSGLPSDRFSAERTGGSVSTLTIQRTQQEDSAVYLCASSLAGGIFETQYFGPGTRLLVL.

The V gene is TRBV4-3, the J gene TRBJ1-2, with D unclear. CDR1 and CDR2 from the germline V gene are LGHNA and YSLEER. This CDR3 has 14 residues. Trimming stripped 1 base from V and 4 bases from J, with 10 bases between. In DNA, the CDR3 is TGCGCCAGCAGCCAAGTTAGAGGAAGCTATGGCTACACCTTC. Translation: CASSQVRGSYGYTF.

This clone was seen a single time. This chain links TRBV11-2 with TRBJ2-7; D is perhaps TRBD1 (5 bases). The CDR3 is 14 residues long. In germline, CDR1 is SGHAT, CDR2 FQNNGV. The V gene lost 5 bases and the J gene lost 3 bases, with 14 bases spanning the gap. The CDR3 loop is CASSPRTHFYEQYF. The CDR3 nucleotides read TGTGCCAGCAGCCCCCGGACACATTTCTACGAGCAGTACTTC.